Presented here are 4 T cell receptor beta chains from one specimen sequenced in a study of CD8 T cells in ankylosing spondylitis. MiXCR, applied by TCRdb to the 5' RACE reads, yields one record per CDR3 protein. Among hundreds of thousands of distinct CDR3 sequences, 10% to 15% were seen once, and the ten largest hold approximately 0.46%. Study-wide results and limits: Blood of patients with ankylosing spondylitis appeared to be characterized by a TCR beta motif of several highly homologous variants.

These receptors lack a known antigen. Sequenced material: blood, either unsorted or a sorted T cell fraction (not recorded which). The receptors here all came from a male donor with ankylosing spondylitis.

This clonotype was detected only a few times. The V call is TRBV24-1, the J call TRBJ2-1, with TRBD2 matching over 8 bases. Germline V gene sequence: CDR1 KGHDR, CDR2 SFDVKD. V gave up 6 bases and J gave up 0 bases; unmatched junction bases: 6. The CDR3 has 16 residues. The chain's CDR3 is CATSSRGGSSYNEQFF. CDR3 in DNA: TGTGCCACCAGTTCTCGCGGGGGGAGCTCCTACAATGAGCAGTTCTTC.

This clonotype showed up just a few times. The genes are TRBV12-3 or TRBV12-4 and TRBJ2-7; possible D gene TRBD2, 5 bases. The V and J ends lost 1 base and 3 bases respectively, with 10 bases between them. CDR3 length: 14 residues. The DNA of the CDR3 is TGTGCCAGCAGTTTAGATGTGGGGAGCTACGAGCAGTACTTC. Translation gives CASSLDVGSYEQYF.

V and J are TRBV20-1 and TRBJ1-1; 7 bases are shared with TRBD1. The CDR3 has 13 amino acids. The V gene's germline CDR1 is DFQATT and CDR2 SNEGSKA (reference sequence). V lost 7 bases, J lost 2 bases, and 7 bases stayed unmatched. The CDR3 region has the DNA TGCAGTGGGGACAGTAGAAGCAACACTGAAGCTTTCTTT. Its translation: CSGDSRSNTEAFF.

In its sample, this clonotype was seen a few times. The chain recombines TRBV25-1 with TRBJ1-1; 9 nucleotides agree with TRBD1. The J segment lost 5 bases and the V segment lost 3 bases, leaving 13 bases of the junction unmatched. The CDR3 extends over 17 amino acids. Germline values: CDR1 MGHDK, CDR2 SYGVNS. The CDR3 here is CASSDVGGGQGQTEAFF. The CDR3 DNA sequence: TGTGCCAGCAGTGACGTGGGAGGGGGACAGGGTCAGACTGAAGCTTTCTTT.